This record looks at one T cell receptor (beta chain) sequence and its context. Its antigen remains unidentified. Time point noted: baseline, week 1 (first vaccination visit). Treatment defined: pre-vaccination baseline after standard-of-care therapy. Donors had new WHO grade 3 or 4 IDH1-mutant, ATRX-lost astrocytomas. Measured with immunoSEQ multiplex PCR; TCRdb has only the in-frame clones, and not every one. The table includes some 67,000 clones, 83% detected once. Between the trimmed V and J ends, which lost 3 bases and 5 bases, there was a span of 10 bases. The germline CDR1 and CDR2 sequences are MDHEN and SYDVKM. CDR3 size: 13 residues. This specimen comes from a study of a mutant IDH1 vaccine in newly diagnosed glioma. Study summary: Sex distribution of treated patients was about 62% male and approximately 38% female; mean age was 40.4 years.

General observations from the study: The authors found pseudoprogression apparently unrelated to changes in top peripheral T cell clonotypes.

The chain has TRBV28 and TRBJ1-2; D call uncertain. The sequence was obtained from a woman aged 18-29 years with glioma. Some clones in this sample may be carry-over from other donors' samples. This specimen consisted of peripheral blood mononuclear cells (PBMCs), obtained from a glioma patient treated with radiotherapy, temozolomide or both. The CDR3 DNA is TGTGCCAGCAGTTTTAGGGCTATGTATGGCTACACCTTC. It codes for CASSFRAMYGYTF.